The 16 T cell receptor beta chains below were found in one sample sequenced in a study of T cell responses to AZD1222 COVID-19 vaccine. Clones were sequenced by immunoSEQ multiplex PCR, and TCRdb holds only the in-frame ones, with some missing. Found here are approximately 80,000 clones, 80% of them singletons; the top ten hold around 20%. Material: peripheral blood, obtained on day 0 of AZD1222 vaccination. The source of these receptors is an adult in good health.

V is TRBV2 and J is TRBJ2-1, with 10 nucleotides matching TRBD1. Germline assignment: CDR1 SNHLY and CDR2 FYNNEI. V lost 8 bases, J lost 9 bases, and 7 bases stayed unmatched. The CDR3 is 13 amino acids. CDR3 coding DNA: TGTGCCAGCCAAAGACAGGGGGCTAGTGAGCAGTTCTTC. Translation gives CASQRQGASEQFF.

This clone was observed a few times. The chain has TRBV2 and TRBJ2-7; tentatively, D is TRBD2 (7 bases). Trimming removed 6 bases at V and 7 bases at J, with 16 bases between. Germline V gene lookup returns CDR1 SNHLY and CDR2 FYNNEI. CDR3 length equals 13 residues. CDR3 in DNA: TGTGCCAGCAGGGGGGACACCGGGAGGGAGCAGTACTTC. Translation: CASRGDTGREQYF.

This chain joins TRBV12-3 or TRBV12-4 and TRBJ2-4; 8 positions agree with TRBD1. With 5 bases clipped from V and 15 bases from J, the junction kept 12 bases outside the gene matches. The CDR3 has 13 amino acids. Here the CDR3 DNA reads TGTGCCAGCAGTCCGAGAACAGGGGGGCTTCCGTACTTC. It yields the protein CASSPRTGGLPYF.

The gene calls are TRBV29-1 and TRBJ2-2, with TRBD2 matching over 8 bases. There are 14 residues in the CDR3. In germline, CDR1 is SQVTM, CDR2 ANQGSEA. The V gene end was trimmed by 6 bases and the J gene end by 0 bases; junction bases not matched to a gene: 3. CDR3 DNA: TGCAGCGTCGGACTAGCAGCGAACACCGGGGAGCTGTTTTTT. Amino acid sequence: CSVGLAANTGELFF.

The rearrangement links TRBV11-2 to TRBJ2-1; 10 nucleotides align to TRBD2. With 5 bases clipped from V and 4 bases from J, the junction kept 11 bases outside the gene matches. The CDR3 is 17 residues long. Germline CDR1 is SGHAT and CDR2 is FQNNGV. This chain's CDR3 is CASSRPGTSVRYNEQFF. CDR3 nucleotide sequence: TGTGCCAGCAGCCGCCCCGGGACTAGCGTGAGGTACAATGAGCAGTTCTTC.

The J gene is TRBJ2-5, the V gene TRBV4-1; 8 positions agree with TRBD1. Germline trimming cut 5 bases from V and 2 bases from J; bases unmatched to any gene: 4. CDR3 size: 14 residues. Germline loops: CDR1 MGHRA, CDR2 YSYEKL. In DNA, the CDR3 is TGCGCCAGCAGCAACACAGGGGGGCAAGAGACCCAGTACTTC. Protein sequence: CASSNTGGQETQYF.

This rearrangement joins TRBV3-1 (or the pseudogene TRBV3-2) to TRBJ1-2, with TRBD1 as a possible D gene (5 bases). The V gene lost 3 bases and the J gene lost 5 bases, with 16 bases spanning the gap. Germline CDR1 is LGHDT and CDR2 is YNNKEL (reference sequence). There are 15 residues in the CDR3. The CDR3 sequence: CASSHYRDGLYGYTF. CDR3 DNA: TGTGCCAGCAGCCATTATCGGGACGGACTTTATGGCTACACCTTC.

The CDR3 spells CASSIRDLTGRSPLHF. Here the CDR3 DNA reads TGTGCCAGTAGTATCCGCGACCTGACAGGGCGTTCACCCCTCCACTTT. This chain connects TRBV19 to TRBJ1-6; 7 bases match TRBD1. Germline loops: CDR1 LNHDA, CDR2 SQIVND (reference sequence). After removal of 3 bases from V and 9 bases from J, the junction contained 11 bases not matched to a gene. There are 16 residues in the CDR3.

This clone was picked up a small number of times. The V and J genes are TRBV27 and TRBJ2-7; D is possibly TRBD2 (5 bases). Deletions cut 3 bases from V and 1 base from J, with 10 bases between. The CDR3 contains 14 residues. CDR1 is MNHEY and CDR2 is SMNVEV in the germline V gene (reference sequence). The DNA of the CDR3 is TGTGCCAGCAGTTTCGGGGTGACATCCTACGAGCAGTACTTC. Translated: CASSFGVTSYEQYF.

The chain employs TRBV7-2 and TRBJ2-5, with unresolved D. The V end was cut by 3 bases, the J end by 1 base, with 3 bases between. The length of the CDR3 is 12 residues. The germline V gene encodes CDR1 SGHTA and CDR2 FQGNSA. CDR3 loop: CASSFGQETQYF. CDR3 sequence (DNA): TGTGCCAGCAGCTTCGGCCAAGAGACCCAGTACTTC. Full variable domain (remainder filled in from reference TRBV7-2 and TRBJ2-5): GAGVSQSPSNKVTEKGKDVELRCDPISGHTALYWYRQSLGQGLEFLIYFQGNSAPDKSGLPSDRFSAERTGGSVSTLTIQRTQQEDSAVYLCASSFGQETQYFGPGTRLLVL.

The chain employs TRBV12-3 or TRBV12-4 and TRBJ1-1; D remains ambiguous. Trimming took off 6 bases at V and 3 bases at J, with 8 bases between the two ends. CDR3 length: 12 amino acids. As DNA, the CDR3 is TGTGCCAGCAGCTATCGCTACACTGAAGCTTTCTTT. It is translated as CASSYRYTEAFF.

The V gene is TRBV5-5, the J gene TRBJ1-2; TRBD1 matches at 9 bases. J gave up 6 bases and V 3 bases, and 3 bases lay outside the gene matches. The CDR3 loop spans 13 amino acids. The germline V gene encodes CDR1 SGHKS and CDR2 YYEKEE (reference sequence). Written as DNA, the CDR3 is TGTGCCAGCAGCTGGACAGGGGCCAATGGCTACACCTTC. Translated: CASSWTGANGYTF.

V is TRBV6-1 and J is TRBJ2-2; 15 bases align to TRBD2. Germline V gene lookup returns CDR1 MNHNS and CDR2 SASEGT. The V segment lost 4 bases and the J segment 1 base; nucleotides outside the gene matches: 7. CDR3 length: 19 residues. For the CDR3, the DNA is TGTGCCAGCAGTGCTCCGGGACTAGCGGGGGGATGGAACACCGGGGAGCTGTTTTTT. It yields the protein CASSAPGLAGGWNTGELFF.

J is TRBJ1-5 and V is TRBV18, with D maybe TRBD1 (5 bases). The germline gives CDR1 KGHSH, CDR2 LQKENI. The CDR3 sequence is 17 residues long. Trimming took off 2 bases at V and 0 bases at J, with 14 bases between the two ends. CDR3 nucleotide sequence: TGTGCCAGCTCACCAACGGGGCAGTTCAATAGCAATCAGCCCCAGCATTTT. It encodes CASSPTGQFNSNQPQHF.

The CDR3: CASSVTNSNTGELFF. The CDR3 nucleotides read TGTGCCAGCAGCGTGACGAACTCGAACACCGGGGAGCTGTTTTTT. V and J are TRBV9 and TRBJ2-2; D remains ambiguous. This CDR3 region has 15 residues. Germline CDR1 SGDLS, CDR2 YYNGEE. Between the trimmed V and J ends, which lost 2 bases and 0 bases, there was a span of 8 bases.

The genes are TRBV2 and TRBJ1-1, with D perhaps matching TRBD1 (5 bases). This CDR3 is built from 13 residues. CDR1 SNHLY and CDR2 FYNNEI come from the germline V gene. Trimming shortened V by 7 bases and J by 7 bases, and 16 bases separated the two germline ends. CDR3 sequence: CASKGVETGEAFF. In DNA form, the CDR3 reads TGTGCCAGCAAAGGGGTCGAGACGGGTGAAGCTTTCTTT.